The 28 T cell receptor beta chains in this list originate from one sample, sequenced in a study of cytomegalovirus exposure and HLA in healthy donors. The PCR had 60 Vbeta and 13 Jbeta primers. Profiled with immunoSEQ multiplex PCR; TCRdb holds only in-frame clones, not every one. The profile shows 97,000 or so clones, roughly two thirds of them singletons. Material for sequencing was PBMCs. The receptors were gathered from a man aged 45 to 65 in good health and CMV-seronegative.

This clone was counted between two and nine times. The chain carries TRBV4-1 and TRBJ2-2; D possibly corresponds to TRBD1 (6 bases). V lost 4 bases, J lost 9 bases, and 15 bases lay in between. CDR1 and CDR2 (germline): MGHRA, YSYEKL. The CDR3 spans 14 residues. Written as DNA, the CDR3 is TGCGCCAGCAGCCTCGGACCGGACAGCCGGGAGCTGTTTTTT. This translates into CASSLGPDSRELFF.

This clone was seen a single time. DNA for the CDR3: TGTGCCACCTCTCAAAGCGGGACTTCCTACGAGCAGTACTTC. Translated, it gives CATSQSGTSYEQYF. The chain links TRBV6-1 to TRBJ2-5, with 7 nucleotides matching TRBD2. Gene TRBJ2-7 matches the end of the DNA better, so the J call may be wrong. The germline V gene encodes CDR1 MNHNS and CDR2 SASEGT. The CDR3 is 14 amino acids.

As DNA, the CDR3 is TGCGCCAGCAGCAGTGGGACTAGCGGGCCCACAGATACGCAGTATTTT. Translating it yields CASSSGTSGPTDTQYF. The V and J genes are TRBV5-1 and TRBJ2-3; the match to TRBD2 covers 12 bases. Germline loops: CDR1 SGHRS, CDR2 YFSETQ. This CDR3 is built from 16 residues. With 4 bases clipped from V and 2 bases from J, the junction kept 5 bases outside the gene matches.

In this sample, this clone turned up a few times. The genes are TRBV27 and TRBJ2-1; the match to TRBD1 covers 8 bases. Germline CDR1 and CDR2: MNHEY and SMNVEV (reference sequence). The CDR3 has 15 amino acids. The ends lost 5 bases at V and 5 bases at J; junction bases unmatched: 8. The CDR3 region has the DNA TGTGCCAGCAGTAACAGGGGGGCCTTCAACAATGAGCAGTTCTTC. This translates into CASSNRGAFNNEQFF.

The chain combines TRBV5-4 with TRBJ2-1; the match to TRBD2 covers 9 bases. Germline V CDR1 and CDR2: SGHNT, YYREEE (reference sequence). The CDR3 runs 15 residues. The V and J ends lost 0 bases and 5 bases, in that order; junction bases with no gene match: 3. The CDR3 region has the DNA TGTGCCAGCAGCTTGGAAGCGGGGGGACACAATGAGCAGTTCTTC. Its translation: CASSLEAGGHNEQFF.

The chain combines TRBV30 with TRBJ2-1, with D possibly matching TRBD1 (7 bases). V was cut by 4 bases and J by 2 bases, with 18 bases left in between. The CDR3 runs 16 residues. The germline gives CDR1 GTSNPN, CDR2 SVGIG (reference sequence). The CDR3 DNA is TGTGCCTGGATCGGGCTAGCGAGGGGGCCCTACAATGAGCAGTTCTTC. This translates into CAWIGLARGPYNEQFF.

This clone has just one count. V gene TRBV27 combines with J gene TRBJ2-2; 7 bases are shared with TRBD2. The ends lost 3 bases at V and 5 bases at J; junction bases unmatched: 6. The CDR3 is 15 amino acids. Per germline, CDR1 MNHEY and CDR2 SMNVEV (reference sequence). CDR3 loop: CASSLLAAVTGELFF. DNA of the CDR3: TGTGCCAGCAGTTTGCTAGCGGCGGTAACCGGGGAGCTGTTTTTT.

The V gene is TRBV7-2, the J gene TRBJ2-7, with TRBD2 matching 14 bases. The germline V gene encodes CDR1 SGHTA and CDR2 FQGNSA. The ends lost 5 bases at V and 5 bases at J; junction bases unmatched: 5. The CDR3 extends over 15 amino acids. For the CDR3, the DNA is TGTGCCAGCAGCACCGGGACTAGCGGGGGTAACGAGCAGTACTTC. Residues: CASSTGTSGGNEQYF.

This sequence joins TRBV18 and TRBJ1-1; tentative D call: TRBD1 (6 bases). This CDR3 spans 15 amino acids. Germline V CDR1 and CDR2: KGHSH, LQKENI. V was cut by 0 bases and J by 1 base, with 9 bases left in between. CDR3 loop: CASSPPSGQNTEAFF. The DNA for the CDR3 is TGTGCCAGCTCACCACCTTCGGGACAGAACACTGAAGCTTTCTTT.

This clone has more than one count but fewer than ten. The J gene is TRBJ2-1, the V gene TRBV7-6, with TRBD2 identical over 10 bases. CDR1 and CDR2 from the germline V gene are SGHVS and FNYEAQ. This CDR3 comprises 15 residues. Unmatched junction bases numbered 8, after V lost 5 bases and J lost 7 bases. The CDR3 DNA is TGTGCCAGCAGCCCACTAGCGGGGAACGGGAATGAGCAGTTCTTC. This encodes CASSPLAGNGNEQFF.

This clone occurred a few times. The V gene is TRBV19, the J gene TRBJ1-1, with unresolved D. Trimming shortened V by 5 bases and J by 7 bases, and 17 bases separated the two germline ends. The CDR3 spans 14 residues. Germline-derived CDR1 and CDR2 are LNHDA and SQIVND (reference sequence). The CDR3 bases are TGTGCCAGTAGTCCGACAACAGCTGTCATTGAAGCTTTCTTT. The encoded protein is CASSPTTAVIEAFF.

The rearrangement joins TRBV10-3 to TRBJ2-5, with 8 bases matching TRBD1. Trimming removed 5 bases from V and 0 bases from J; junction bases left unmatched: 5. Germline assignment: CDR1 ENHRY and CDR2 SYGVKD. The CDR3 is 15 amino acids. The CDR3 nucleotides are TGTGCCATCAGTATGGGACAGGTGTACCAAGAGACCCAGTACTTC. Translating it yields CAISMGQVYQETQYF.

The chain couples TRBV19 to TRBJ1-1, with D possibly TRBD1 on 5 matching bases. CDR1 LNHDA and CDR2 SQIVND come from the germline V gene (reference sequence). Trimming took 8 bases from V and 11 from J, leaving 15 bases between them. This CDR3 has 11 amino acids. CDR3 nucleotides: TGTGCCAGTCGAATCGGGGGTGGGGCTTTCTTT. Translated, it gives CASRIGGGAFF.

This chain joins TRBV7-9 and TRBJ2-1; maybe TRBD1 (6 bases). The V end was cut by 5 bases, the J end by 0 bases, with 11 bases between. This CDR3 comprises 15 residues. Germline loops: CDR1 SEHNR, CDR2 FQNEAQ (reference sequence). The CDR3 DNA is TGTGCCAGCAGCCCCCGGGACAACTCCTACAATGAGCAGTTCTTC. It translates to CASSPRDNSYNEQFF.

The CDR3 region has the DNA TGTGCCAGCAGTACTTTGGGACAGGCTAATGAAAAACTGTTTTTT. Protein: CASSTLGQANEKLFF. This rearrangement joins TRBV7-9 to TRBJ1-4; 8 nucleotides align to TRBD1. V lost 6 bases and J lost 3; bases outside the gene matches: 6. Per the germline V gene, CDR1 is SEHNR and CDR2 is FQNEAQ (reference sequence). CDR3 size: 15 residues.

The chain is built from TRBV18 and TRBJ1-1, with TRBD1 as a possible D gene (6 bases). V was clipped by 3 bases and J by 4 bases, with 18 bases between them. The germline gives CDR1 KGHSH, CDR2 LQKENI. This CDR3 region has 16 residues. CDR3 in DNA: TGTGCCAGCTCACCTAACCCTCCCGGGGGGGCCACTGAAGCTTTCTTT. Translated: CASSPNPPGGATEAFF.

The chain is built from TRBV10-3 and TRBJ2-7, with 8 bases fitting TRBD1. Germline V gene sequence: CDR1 ENHRY, CDR2 SYGVKD. The CDR3 loop spans 13 amino acids. J gave up 3 bases and V 5 bases, and 3 bases lay outside the gene matches. The CDR3 sequence is CAISPGGDYEQYF. The CDR3 nucleotides read TGTGCCATCAGTCCAGGGGGCGACTACGAGCAGTACTTC.

The genes are TRBV5-1 and TRBJ1-1; possibly TRBD1 for D (5 bases). From germline, CDR1 is SGHRS and CDR2 YFSETQ. Trimming removed 1 base from V and 1 base from J, with 8 bases in between. The CDR3 consists of 14 residues. CDR3 sequence: CASSLSGANTEAFF. The CDR3 region has the DNA TGCGCCAGCAGCTTGAGTGGGGCGAACACTGAAGCTTTCTTT.

The chain employs TRBV4-1 and TRBJ2-7; 9 bases are a match to TRBD1. Germline V gene sequence: CDR1 MGHRA, CDR2 YSYEKL. V gave up 1 base and J gave up 1 base; unmatched junction bases: 14. This CDR3 spans 19 amino acids. The CDR3 reads CASSQANRGQGIKSYEQYF. CDR3 bases: TGCGCCAGCAGCCAAGCTAACAGGGGGCAGGGAATCAAGTCCTACGAGCAGTACTTC.

The chain has TRBV7-9 and TRBJ1-5; 7 bases agree with TRBD1. The germline CDR1 and CDR2 sequences are SEHNR and FQNEAQ (reference sequence). The CDR3 sequence is 18 residues long. Trimming took 1 base from V and 3 from J; bases not matched to a gene: 12. CDR3 in DNA: TGTGCCAGCAGCTTAGGGACAAATACAGGGGCGATCAATCAGCCCCAGCATTTT. This gives the protein CASSLGTNTGAINQPQHF.

This clone appeared a few times. The chain recombines TRBV27 with TRBJ1-1; 8 bases match TRBD1. CDR3 size: 14 residues. Germline V CDR1 and CDR2: MNHEY, SMNVEV (reference sequence). The V and J ends lost 3 bases and 5 bases, in that order; junction bases with no gene match: 5. CDR3 protein: CASSLQGARTEAFF. Written as DNA, the CDR3 is TGTGCCAGCAGTTTGCAGGGGGCGCGGACTGAAGCTTTCTTT.

This chain joins TRBV18 and TRBJ1-6; weak D call: TRBD1 (6 bases). V gave up 6 bases and J gave up 6 bases, with 15 bases separating them. Germline V CDR1 and CDR2: KGHSH, LQKENI. The CDR3 runs to 15 residues. The CDR3: CASSPRQESNSPLHF. The CDR3 DNA follows: TGTGCCAGCTCCCCAAGACAGGAATCTAATTCACCCCTCCACTTT.

About this clone: A much larger clone differs from this one at a single base, so this may be a read error. This specimen includes other DNA sequences encoding the same CDR3. The rearrangement links TRBV7-3 to TRBJ1-1, with 7 bases fitting TRBD1. This CDR3 spans 14 amino acids. The V segment lost 5 bases and the J segment 0 bases; nucleotides outside the gene matches: 3. CDR1 SGHTA and CDR2 FQGTGA come from the germline V gene. CDR3 nucleotide sequence: TGTGCCAGCAGCCCGGGACAGATGAACACTGAAGCTTTCTTT. This gives the protein CASSPGQMNTEAFF. Based on the CDR3 plus reference TRBV7-3 and TRBJ1-1, the full variable domain is GAGVSQTPSNKVTEKGKYVELRCDPISGHTALYWYRQSLGQGPEFLIYFQGTGAADDSGLPNDRFFAVRPEGSVSTLKIQRTERGDSAVYLCASSPGQMNTEAFFGQGTRLTVV.

This chain joins TRBV29-1 and TRBJ2-7; a possible D gene is TRBD1 (6 bases). The CDR3 sequence is 14 residues long. Germline V gives CDR1 SQVTM, CDR2 ANQGSEA. Trimming pared 3 bases from V and 0 bases from J, leaving 12 bases between. CDR3 region: CSVELDSDSYEQYF. DNA for the CDR3: TGCAGCGTTGAGCTGGACAGTGACTCCTACGAGCAGTACTTC.

V is TRBV7-6 and J is TRBJ1-2, with TRBD1 identical over 8 bases. J was trimmed by 4 bases and V by 5 bases; bases with no gene match: 6. Germline assignment: CDR1 SGHVS and CDR2 FNYEAQ. The CDR3 runs to 14 residues. CDR3 in DNA: TGTGCCAGCAGCCCGACAGGGGATAGCTATGGCTACACCTTC. It codes for CASSPTGDSYGYTF. Based on the CDR3 plus reference TRBV7-6 and TRBJ1-2, the full variable domain is GAGVSQSPRYKVTKRGQDVALRCDPISGHVSLYWYRQALGQGPEFLTYFNYEAQQDKSGLPNDRFSAERPEGSISTLTIQRTEQRDSAMYRCASSPTGDSYGYTFGSGTRLTVV.

This clone occurred a few times. This chain joins TRBV5-1 and TRBJ1-6; D is ambiguous. Germline CDR1 SGHRS, CDR2 YFSETQ. The ends were cut back, 1 base at V and 10 bases at J, with 15 bases in the middle. The CDR3 has 15 amino acids. The CDR3 sequence: CASSLFLAVDSPLHF. In DNA, the CDR3 is TGCGCCAGCAGCTTGTTCCTCGCGGTCGACTCACCCCTCCACTTT.

CDR3 DNA: TGCGCCAGCAGCTCAAGGACAGAAACTAGCACAGATACGCAGTATTTT. Translation: CASSSRTETSTDTQYF. The chain carries TRBV5-1 and TRBJ2-3; the D gene is possibly TRBD1 (6 bases). CDR1 is SGHRS and CDR2 is YFSETQ in the germline V gene. The V end was cut by 3 bases, the J end by 0 bases, with 14 bases between. This CDR3 is built from 16 residues.

CDR3 loop: CASSLDRSYEQYF. The CDR3 bases are TGCGCCAGCAGCTTGGACAGATCCTACGAGCAGTACTTC. This chain joins TRBV5-1 and TRBJ2-7; D is unclear. This CDR3 has 13 amino acids. With 0 bases removed from V and 1 base from J, the gap between germline ends came to 5 bases. Looked up from germline, CDR1 is SGHRS and CDR2 is YFSETQ.